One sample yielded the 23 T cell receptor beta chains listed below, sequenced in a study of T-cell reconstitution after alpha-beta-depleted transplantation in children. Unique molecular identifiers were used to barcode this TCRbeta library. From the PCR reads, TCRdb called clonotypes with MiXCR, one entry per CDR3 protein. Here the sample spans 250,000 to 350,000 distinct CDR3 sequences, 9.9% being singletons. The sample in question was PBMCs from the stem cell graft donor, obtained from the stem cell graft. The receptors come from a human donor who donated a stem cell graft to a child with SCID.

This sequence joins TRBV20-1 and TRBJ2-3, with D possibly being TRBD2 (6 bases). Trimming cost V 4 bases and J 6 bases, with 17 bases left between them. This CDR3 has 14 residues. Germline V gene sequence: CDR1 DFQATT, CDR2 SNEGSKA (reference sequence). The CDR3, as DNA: TGCAGTGCTACCCGACGGGGCGGAGGGGATACGCAGTATTTT. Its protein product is CSATRRGGGDTQYF.

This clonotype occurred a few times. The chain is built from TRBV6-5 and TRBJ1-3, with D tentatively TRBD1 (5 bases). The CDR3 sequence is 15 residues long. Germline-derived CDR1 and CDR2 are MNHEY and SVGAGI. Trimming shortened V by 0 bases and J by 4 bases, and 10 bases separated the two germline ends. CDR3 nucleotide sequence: TGTGCCAGCAGTTACTCGGCAGGGAGCGGAAACACCATATATTTT. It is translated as CASSYSAGSGNTIYF.

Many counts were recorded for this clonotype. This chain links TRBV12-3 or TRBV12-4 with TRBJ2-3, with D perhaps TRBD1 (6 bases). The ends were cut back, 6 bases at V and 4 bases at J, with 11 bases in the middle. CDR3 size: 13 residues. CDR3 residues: CASRWTAPDTQYF. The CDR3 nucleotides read TGTGCCAGCAGGTGGACAGCCCCAGATACGCAGTATTTT.

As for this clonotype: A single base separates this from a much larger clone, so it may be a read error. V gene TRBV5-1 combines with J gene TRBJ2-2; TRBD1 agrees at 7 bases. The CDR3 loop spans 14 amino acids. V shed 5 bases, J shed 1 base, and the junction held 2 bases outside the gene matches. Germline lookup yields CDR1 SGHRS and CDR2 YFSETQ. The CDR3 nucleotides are TGCGCCAGCAGGGGACAGTGGAACACCGGGGAGCTGTTTTTT. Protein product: CASRGQWNTGELFF.

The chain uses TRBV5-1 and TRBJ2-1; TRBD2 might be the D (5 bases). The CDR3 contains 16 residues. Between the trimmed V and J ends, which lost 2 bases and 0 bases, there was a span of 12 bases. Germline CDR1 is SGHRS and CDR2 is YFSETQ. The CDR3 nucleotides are TGCGCCAGCAGCTTTAACAGCGGTAGCTCCTACAATGAGCAGTTCTTC. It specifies CASSFNSGSSYNEQFF.

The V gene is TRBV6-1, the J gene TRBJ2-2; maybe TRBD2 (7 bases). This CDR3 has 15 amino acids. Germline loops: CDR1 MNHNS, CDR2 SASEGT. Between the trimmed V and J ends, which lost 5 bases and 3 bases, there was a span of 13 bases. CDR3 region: CASSKGGKDTGELFF. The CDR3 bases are TGTGCCAGCAGTAAGGGGGGGAAAGACACCGGGGAGCTGTTTTTT.

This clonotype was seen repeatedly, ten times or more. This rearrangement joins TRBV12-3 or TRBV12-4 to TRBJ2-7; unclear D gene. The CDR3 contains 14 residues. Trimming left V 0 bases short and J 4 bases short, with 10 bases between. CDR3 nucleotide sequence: TGTGCCAGCAGTTTAGCGATTGGACGATACGAGCAGTACTTC. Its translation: CASSLAIGRYEQYF.

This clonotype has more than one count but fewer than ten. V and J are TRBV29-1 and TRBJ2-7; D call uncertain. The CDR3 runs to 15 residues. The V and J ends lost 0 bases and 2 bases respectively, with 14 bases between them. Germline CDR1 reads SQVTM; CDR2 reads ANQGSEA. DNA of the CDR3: TGCAGCGTTGAAGATAGTGGATTTGGAGCCTACGAGCAGTACTTC. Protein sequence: CSVEDSGFGAYEQYF.

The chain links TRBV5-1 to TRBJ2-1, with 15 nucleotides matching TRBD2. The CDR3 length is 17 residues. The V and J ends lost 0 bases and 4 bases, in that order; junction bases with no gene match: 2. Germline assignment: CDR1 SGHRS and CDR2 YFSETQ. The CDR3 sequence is CASSLEGTSGGYNEQFF. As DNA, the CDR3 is TGCGCCAGCAGCTTGGAGGGGACTAGCGGGGGGTACAATGAGCAGTTCTTC.

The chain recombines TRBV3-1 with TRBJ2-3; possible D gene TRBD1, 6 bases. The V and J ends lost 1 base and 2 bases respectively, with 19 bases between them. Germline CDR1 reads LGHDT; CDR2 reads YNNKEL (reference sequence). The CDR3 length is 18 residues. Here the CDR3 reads CASSQVTGPARNTDTQYF. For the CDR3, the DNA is TGTGCCAGCAGCCAAGTAACAGGGCCCGCGCGGAACACAGATACGCAGTATTTT.

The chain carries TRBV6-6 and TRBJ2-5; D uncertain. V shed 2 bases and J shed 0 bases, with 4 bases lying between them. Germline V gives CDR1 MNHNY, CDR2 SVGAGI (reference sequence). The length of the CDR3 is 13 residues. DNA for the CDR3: TGTGCCAGCAGTTACGTGTACCAAGAGACCCAGTACTTC. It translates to CASSYVYQETQYF.

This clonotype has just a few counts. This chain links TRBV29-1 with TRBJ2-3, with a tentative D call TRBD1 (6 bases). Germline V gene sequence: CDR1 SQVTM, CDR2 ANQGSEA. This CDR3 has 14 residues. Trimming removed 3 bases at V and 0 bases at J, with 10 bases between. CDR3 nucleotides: TGCAGCGTTGACAGGGGCCATAGCACAGATACGCAGTATTTT. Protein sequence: CSVDRGHSTDTQYF.

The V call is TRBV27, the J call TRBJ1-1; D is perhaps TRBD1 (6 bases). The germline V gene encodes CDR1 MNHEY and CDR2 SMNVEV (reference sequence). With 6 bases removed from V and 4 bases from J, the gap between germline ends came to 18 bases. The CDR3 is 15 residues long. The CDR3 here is CASSHRGGRGTEAFF. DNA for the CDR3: TGTGCCAGCAGCCACCGGGGAGGCAGGGGCACTGAAGCTTTCTTT.

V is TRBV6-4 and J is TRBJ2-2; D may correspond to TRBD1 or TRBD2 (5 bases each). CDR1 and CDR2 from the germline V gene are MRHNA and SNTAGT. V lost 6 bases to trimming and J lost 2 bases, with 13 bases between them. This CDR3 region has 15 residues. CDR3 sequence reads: CASSRDLFNTGELFF. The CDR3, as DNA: TGTGCCAGCAGCCGGGACCTCTTTAACACCGGGGAGCTGTTTTTT.

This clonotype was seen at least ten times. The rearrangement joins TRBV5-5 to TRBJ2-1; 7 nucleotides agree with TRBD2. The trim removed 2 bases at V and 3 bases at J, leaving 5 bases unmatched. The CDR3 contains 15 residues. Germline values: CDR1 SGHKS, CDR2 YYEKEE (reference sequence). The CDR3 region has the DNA TGTGCCAGCAGCTTAGGAACTAGCGACTACAATGAGCAGTTCTTC. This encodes CASSLGTSDYNEQFF. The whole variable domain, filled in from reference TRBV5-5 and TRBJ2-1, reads DAGVTQSPTHLIKTRGQQVTLRCSPISGHKSVSWYQQVLGQGPQFIFQYYEKEERGRGNFPDRFSARQFPNYSSELNVNALLLGDSALYLCASSLGTSDYNEQFFGPGTRLTVL.

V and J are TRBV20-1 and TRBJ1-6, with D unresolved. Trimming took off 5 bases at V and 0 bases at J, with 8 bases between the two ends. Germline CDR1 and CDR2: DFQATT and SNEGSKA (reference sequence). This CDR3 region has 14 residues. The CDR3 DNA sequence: TGCAGTGCTCCCGAGCCCTCCTATAATTCACCCCTCCACTTT. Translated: CSAPEPSYNSPLHF.

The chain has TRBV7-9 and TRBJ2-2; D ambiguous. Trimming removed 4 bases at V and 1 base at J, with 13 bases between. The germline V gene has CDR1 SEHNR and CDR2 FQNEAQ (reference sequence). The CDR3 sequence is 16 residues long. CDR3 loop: CASSSSAAMNTGELFF. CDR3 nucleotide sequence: TGTGCCAGCAGCTCCTCGGCGGCCATGAACACCGGGGAGCTGTTTTTT.

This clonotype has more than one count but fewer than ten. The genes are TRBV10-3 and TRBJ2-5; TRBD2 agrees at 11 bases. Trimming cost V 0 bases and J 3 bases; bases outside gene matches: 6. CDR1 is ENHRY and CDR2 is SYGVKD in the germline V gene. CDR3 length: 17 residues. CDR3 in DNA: TGTGCCATCAGTGAGTCGTTACTAGCGGGGGAAAAAGAGACCCAGTACTTC. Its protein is CAISESLLAGEKETQYF.

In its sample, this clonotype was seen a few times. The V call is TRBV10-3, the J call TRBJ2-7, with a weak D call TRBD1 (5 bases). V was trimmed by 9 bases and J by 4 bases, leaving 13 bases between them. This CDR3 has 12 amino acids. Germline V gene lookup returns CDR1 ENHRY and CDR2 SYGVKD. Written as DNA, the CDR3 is TGTGCCATGAAAGGGGATTTTTACGAGCAGTACTTC. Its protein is CAMKGDFYEQYF.

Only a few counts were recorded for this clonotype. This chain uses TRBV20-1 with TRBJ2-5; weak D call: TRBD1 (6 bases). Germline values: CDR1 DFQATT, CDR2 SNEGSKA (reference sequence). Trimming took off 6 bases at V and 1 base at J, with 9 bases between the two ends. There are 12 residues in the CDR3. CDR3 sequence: CSARGSQETQYF. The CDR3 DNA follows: TGCAGTGCCAGGGGCTCCCAAGAGACCCAGTACTTC.

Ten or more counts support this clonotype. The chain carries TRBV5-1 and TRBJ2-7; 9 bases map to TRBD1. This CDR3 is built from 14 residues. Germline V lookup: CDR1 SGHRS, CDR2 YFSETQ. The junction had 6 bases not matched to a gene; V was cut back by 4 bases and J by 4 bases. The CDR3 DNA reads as TGCGCCAGCAGCCAAACAGGGGGCCAGTACGAGCAGTACTTC. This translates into CASSQTGGQYEQYF.

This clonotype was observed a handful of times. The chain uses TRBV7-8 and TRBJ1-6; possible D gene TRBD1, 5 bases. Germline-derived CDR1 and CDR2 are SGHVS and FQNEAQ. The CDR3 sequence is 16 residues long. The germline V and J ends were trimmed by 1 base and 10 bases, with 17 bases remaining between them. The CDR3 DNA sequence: TGTGCCAGCAGCTTAGTGGGGGACGTGGGAAACTCACCCCTCCACTTT. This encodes CASSLVGDVGNSPLHF. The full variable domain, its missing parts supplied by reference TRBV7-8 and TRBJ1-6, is GAGVSQSPRYKVAKRGQDVALRCDPISGHVSLFWYQQALGQGPEFLTYFQNEAQLDKSGLPSDRFFAERPEGSVSTLKIQRTQQEDSAVYLCASSLVGDVGNSPLHFGNGTRLTVT.

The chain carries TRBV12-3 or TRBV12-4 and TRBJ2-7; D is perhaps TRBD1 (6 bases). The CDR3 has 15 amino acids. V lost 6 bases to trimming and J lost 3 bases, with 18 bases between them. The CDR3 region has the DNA TGTGCCAGCAGCTCTAAACAGGGTGTAGACTACGAGCAGTACTTC. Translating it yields CASSSKQGVDYEQYF.